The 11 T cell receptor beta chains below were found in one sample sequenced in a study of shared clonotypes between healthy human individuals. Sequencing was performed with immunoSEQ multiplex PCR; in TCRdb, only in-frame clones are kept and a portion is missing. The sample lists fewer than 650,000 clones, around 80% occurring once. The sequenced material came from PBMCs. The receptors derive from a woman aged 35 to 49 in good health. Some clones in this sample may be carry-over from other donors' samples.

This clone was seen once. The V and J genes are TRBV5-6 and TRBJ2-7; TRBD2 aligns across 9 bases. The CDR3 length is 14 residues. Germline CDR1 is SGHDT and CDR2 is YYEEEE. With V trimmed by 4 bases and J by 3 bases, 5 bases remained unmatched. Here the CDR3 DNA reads TGTGCCAGCAGCAATAGCGGGGGACACTACGAGCAGTACTTC. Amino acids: CASSNSGGHYEQYF.

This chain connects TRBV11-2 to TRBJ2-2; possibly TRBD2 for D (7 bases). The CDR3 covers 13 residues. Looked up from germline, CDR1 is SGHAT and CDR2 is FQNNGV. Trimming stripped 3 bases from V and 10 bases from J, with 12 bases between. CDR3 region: CASSFRAGAELFF. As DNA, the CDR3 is TGTGCCAGCAGCTTTCGGGCGGGGGCGGAGCTGTTTTTT. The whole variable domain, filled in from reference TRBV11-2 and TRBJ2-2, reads EAGVAQSPRYKIIEKRQSVAFWCNPISGHATLYWYQQILGQGPKLLIQFQNNGVVDDSQLPKDRFSAERLKGVDSTLKIQPAKLEDSAVYLCASSFRAGAELFFGEGSRLTVL.

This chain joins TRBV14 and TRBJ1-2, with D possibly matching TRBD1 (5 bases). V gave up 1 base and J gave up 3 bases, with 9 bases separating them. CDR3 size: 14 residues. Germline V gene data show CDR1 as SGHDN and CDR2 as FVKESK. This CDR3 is CASSQARVDYGYTF. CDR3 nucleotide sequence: TGTGCCAGCAGCCAAGCCAGGGTGGACTATGGCTACACCTTC.

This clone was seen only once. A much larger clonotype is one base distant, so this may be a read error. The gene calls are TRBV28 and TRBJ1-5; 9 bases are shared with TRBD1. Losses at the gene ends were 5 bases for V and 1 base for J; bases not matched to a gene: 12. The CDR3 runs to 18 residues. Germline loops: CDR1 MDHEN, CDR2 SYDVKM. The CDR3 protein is CASSPTGGYRPSNQPQHF. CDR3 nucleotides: TGTGCCAGCAGTCCTACAGGGGGCTACAGGCCGAGCAATCAGCCCCAGCATTTT.

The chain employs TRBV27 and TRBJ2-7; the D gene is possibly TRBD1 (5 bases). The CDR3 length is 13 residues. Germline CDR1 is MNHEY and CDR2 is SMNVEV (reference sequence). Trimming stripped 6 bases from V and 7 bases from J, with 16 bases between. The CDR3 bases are TGTGCCAGCAGCCCAGGGCTGGCCTGGGAGCAGTACTTC. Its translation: CASSPGLAWEQYF.

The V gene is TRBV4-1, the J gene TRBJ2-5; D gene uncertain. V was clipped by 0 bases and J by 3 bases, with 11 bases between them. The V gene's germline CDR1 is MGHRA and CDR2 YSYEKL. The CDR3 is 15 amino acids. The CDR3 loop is CASSQDRTEKETQYF. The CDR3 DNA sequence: TGCGCCAGCAGCCAAGACAGGACCGAAAAAGAGACCCAGTACTTC.

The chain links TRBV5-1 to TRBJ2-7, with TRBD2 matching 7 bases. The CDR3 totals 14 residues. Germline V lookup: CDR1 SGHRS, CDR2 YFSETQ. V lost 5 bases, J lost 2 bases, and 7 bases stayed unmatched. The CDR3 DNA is TGCGCCAGCAGGGCAAGCGGGGTTACCTACGAGCAGTACTTC. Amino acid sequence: CASRASGVTYEQYF.

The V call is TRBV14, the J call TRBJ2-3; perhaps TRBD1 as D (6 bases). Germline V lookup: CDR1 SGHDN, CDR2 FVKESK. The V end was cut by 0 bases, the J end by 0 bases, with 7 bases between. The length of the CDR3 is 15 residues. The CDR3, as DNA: TGTGCCAGCAGCCAAGACAGGGGTAGCACAGATACGCAGTATTTT. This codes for CASSQDRGSTDTQYF.

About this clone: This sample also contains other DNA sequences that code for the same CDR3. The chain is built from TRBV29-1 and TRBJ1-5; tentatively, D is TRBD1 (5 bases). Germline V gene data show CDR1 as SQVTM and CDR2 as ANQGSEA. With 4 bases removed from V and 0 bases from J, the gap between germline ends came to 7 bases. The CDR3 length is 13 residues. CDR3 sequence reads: CSVVQGSNQPQHF. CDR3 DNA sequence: TGCAGCGTTGTTCAGGGTAGCAATCAGCCCCAGCATTTT.

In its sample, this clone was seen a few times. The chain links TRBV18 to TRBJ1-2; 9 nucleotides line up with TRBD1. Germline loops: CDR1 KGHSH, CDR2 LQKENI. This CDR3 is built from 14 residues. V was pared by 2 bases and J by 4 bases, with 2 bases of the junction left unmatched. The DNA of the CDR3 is TGTGCCAGCTCACCAACGACAGGGGGCTATGGCTACACCTTC. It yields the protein CASSPTTGGYGYTF.

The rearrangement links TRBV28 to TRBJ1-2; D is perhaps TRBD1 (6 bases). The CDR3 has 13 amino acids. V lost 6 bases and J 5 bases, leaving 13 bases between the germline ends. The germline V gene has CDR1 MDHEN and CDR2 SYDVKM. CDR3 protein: CASSRTGFYGYTF. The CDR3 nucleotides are TGTGCCAGCAGCCGAACAGGGTTTTATGGCTACACCTTC.